The 21 T cell receptor beta chains in this list originate from one sample, sequenced in a study of blood T cells in healthy people across ages. PCR was performed a second time for 7 to 11 cycles using a sample-barcoded 5' primer and a J-beta primer mix. From the 5' RACE reads, TCRdb called clonotypes with MiXCR, one entry per CDR3 protein. Found here are 790,000 or so distinct CDR3 sequences, roughly 50% of them singletons; the top ten hold about 26%. Sequencing was performed on blood. Every receptor here comes from a man in his forties in good health.

The chain links TRBV15 to TRBJ2-7, with 7 positions matching TRBD1. Per germline, CDR1 LNHNV and CDR2 YYDKDF (reference sequence). The ends lost 5 bases at V and 2 bases at J; junction bases unmatched: 6. The CDR3 spans 14 residues. The chain's CDR3 is CATSATGTAYEQYF. The CDR3 DNA sequence: TGTGCCACCAGCGCAACCGGGACAGCCTACGAGCAGTACTTC.

J is TRBJ2-7 and V is TRBV4-3, with a weak D call TRBD1 (6 bases). Trimming shortened V by 2 bases and J by 4 bases, and 12 bases separated the two germline ends. This CDR3 region has 14 residues. Germline loops: CDR1 LGHNA, CDR2 YSLEER. CDR3 sequence: CASSQRQALYEQYF. The CDR3 DNA reads TGCGCCAGCAGCCAACGACAGGCTCTTTACGAGCAGTACTTC.

This chain links TRBV20-1 with TRBJ1-5; 9 bases line up with TRBD1. The V and J ends lost 4 bases and 4 bases, in that order; junction bases with no gene match: 8. Germline V gene data show CDR1 as DFQATT and CDR2 as SNEGSKA (reference sequence). The CDR3 has 15 amino acids. The CDR3 here is CSAKIGTGKNQPQHF. CDR3 bases: TGCAGTGCTAAAATCGGGACAGGGAAGAATCAGCCCCAGCATTTT.

In its sample, this clonotype was seen a few times. V gene TRBV19 combines with J gene TRBJ2-3, with 9 nucleotides matching TRBD2. The junction had 4 bases not matched to a gene; V was cut back by 4 bases and J by 2 bases. Germline CDR1 LNHDA, CDR2 SQIVND (reference sequence). The CDR3 is 15 residues long. In DNA form, the CDR3 reads TGTGCCAGTAGTACGCTAGCGGGACACACAGATACGCAGTATTTT. It yields the protein CASSTLAGHTDTQYF.

The gene calls are TRBV20-1 and TRBJ1-1; D unclear. Trimming took 4 bases from V and 7 from J, leaving 13 bases between them. CDR3 length: 12 residues. Per germline, CDR1 DFQATT and CDR2 SNEGSKA (reference sequence). CDR3 nucleotides: TGCAGTGCTATGCATCTGTGGGGTGAAGCTTTCTTT. Its protein is CSAMHLWGEAFF.

The chain joins TRBV29-1 to TRBJ2-4, with TRBD1 matching over 7 bases. The DNA end is more similar to TRBJ2-7, so the J call may be wrong. This CDR3 has 13 amino acids. Germline loops: CDR1 SQVTM, CDR2 ANQGSEA. The CDR3 sequence: CSVSRDSLYEQYF. Here the CDR3 DNA reads TGCAGCGTATCACGGGACAGCTTGTACGAGCAGTACTTC.

The chain combines TRBV5-4 with TRBJ2-6; D is unresolved. CDR1 SGHNT and CDR2 YYREEE come from the germline V gene (reference sequence). This CDR3 comprises 16 residues. Trimming removed 0 bases at V and 0 bases at J, with 7 bases between. Here the CDR3 reads CASSLVATSGANVLTF. The DNA of the CDR3 is TGTGCCAGCAGCTTGGTTGCCACCTCTGGGGCCAACGTCCTGACTTTC.

The chain carries TRBV29-1 and TRBJ2-2; the D is unclear. This CDR3 has 13 amino acids. The germline CDR1 and CDR2 sequences are SQVTM and ANQGSEA. The germline V and J ends were trimmed by 4 bases and 4 bases, with 10 bases remaining between them. CDR3 sequence reads: CSVVAQGTGELFF. CDR3 DNA sequence: TGCAGCGTTGTAGCCCAAGGCACCGGGGAGCTGTTTTTT.

The gene calls are TRBV7-2 and TRBJ2-7; D may be TRBD2 (6 bases). The tail of the sequence fits TRBJ2-5 better, so the J call may be wrong. CDR3 length: 17 amino acids. In germline, CDR1 is SGHTA, CDR2 FQGNSA. DNA of the CDR3: TGTGCCAGCAGCTTAGCTGGGACCAATCTTGGAGGGGAGACCCAGTACTTC. Protein sequence: CASSLAGTNLGGETQYF.

As for this clonotype: A much larger clone differs from this one at a single base, so this may be a read error. This chain joins TRBV29-1 and TRBJ2-7, with 8 bases fitting TRBD2. CDR1 is SQVTM, CDR2 ANQGSEA, per germline. This CDR3 is built from 17 residues. The DNA of the CDR3 is TGCTGCGTTGAAGATACCTTAGCGGGGAATCGGTTCTACGAGCAGTACTTC. Translation gives CCVEDTLAGNRFYEQYF.

V usage is TRBV6-5 and J usage is TRBJ2-7; 14 bases are a match to TRBD2. V shed 4 bases, J shed 3 bases, and the junction held 5 bases outside the gene matches. Germline lookup yields CDR1 MNHEY and CDR2 SVGAGI. The CDR3 extends over 16 amino acids. CDR3 nucleotides: TGTGCCAGCAGTTGGGGGACTAGCGGGAGCAGCTACGAGCAGTACTTC. As protein: CASSWGTSGSSYEQYF.

In this sample, this clonotype turned up a few times. This rearrangement joins TRBV3-1 to TRBJ1-4; tentatively, D is TRBD1 (5 bases). Germline assignment: CDR1 LGHDT and CDR2 YNNKEL (reference sequence). The CDR3 sequence is 13 residues long. With 3 bases removed from V and 7 bases from J, the gap between germline ends came to 9 bases. In nucleotides, the CDR3 is TGTGCCAGCAGCCAGCATAGGGGTGAAAAACTGTTTTTT. It is translated as CASSQHRGEKLFF.

This sequence joins TRBV20-1 and TRBJ1-2, with TRBD1 as a possible D gene (6 bases). Germline CDR1 is DFQATT and CDR2 is SNEGSKA (reference sequence). CDR3 length: 12 residues. Trimming took off 6 bases at V and 6 bases at J, with 14 bases between the two ends. The DNA of the CDR3 is TGCAGTGCCCCACCGCAGGGGAATGGCTACACCTTC. Its translation: CSAPPQGNGYTF.

About this clonotype: The junction differs from germline at one of its ends, possibly a read error. The chain recombines TRBV4-2 with TRBJ2-3; D uncertain. Germline V gives CDR1 LGHNA, CDR2 YNFKEQ. This CDR3 spans 14 amino acids. Written as DNA, the CDR3 is TGTGCCAGAAGCCAAGTCCGAGACCCAGATACGCAGTATTTT. As protein: CARSQVRDPDTQYF.

The chain combines TRBV5-6 with TRBJ2-1; 8 nucleotides line up with TRBD1. CDR3 length: 14 residues. The ends lost 4 bases at V and 7 bases at J; junction bases unmatched: 7. Germline CDR1 reads SGHDT; CDR2 reads YYEEEE. The CDR3, as DNA: TGTGCCAGCAGCCGGAGGACAGGGTGGAATGAGCAGTTCTTC. The encoded protein is CASSRRTGWNEQFF.

This clonotype occurred a few times. The rearrangement joins TRBV12-5 to TRBJ1-5; TRBD1 agrees at 10 bases. Germline CDR1 LGHNT, CDR2 FRNRAP. Trimming at V came to 6 bases and at J to 5 bases, leaving 22 bases not matched to a gene. The CDR3 is 20 residues long. The CDR3 here is CASGPSPGQGMMGVDQPQHF. The CDR3 nucleotides are TGTGCTAGTGGCCCATCTCCGGGACAGGGGATGATGGGGGTCGATCAGCCCCAGCATTTT.

This chain connects TRBV20-1 to TRBJ1-4; no firm D call. Trimming shortened V by 6 bases and J by 8 bases, and 13 bases separated the two germline ends. Germline values: CDR1 DFQATT, CDR2 SNEGSKA (reference sequence). The CDR3 totals 12 residues. CDR3 DNA sequence: TGCAGTGCAAGGACCGGAGGGGAAAAACTGTTTTTT. Translation gives CSARTGGEKLFF.

This sequence joins TRBV7-9 and TRBJ1-6, with TRBD1 as a possible D gene (6 bases). This CDR3 region has 16 residues. CDR1 and CDR2 from the germline V gene are SEHNR and FQNEAQ (reference sequence). Trimming removed 5 bases from V and 7 bases from J, with 18 bases in between. CDR3 DNA sequence: TGTGCCAGCAGCCTCTGGCAGGGGTTATTAAATTCACCCCTCCACTTT. Translation gives CASSLWQGLLNSPLHF.

The J gene is TRBJ2-7, the V gene TRBV11-2; D not certain. V lost 5 bases to trimming and J lost 2 bases, with 13 bases between them. CDR1 and CDR2 from the germline V gene are SGHAT and FQNNGV. This CDR3 has 14 amino acids. Written as DNA, the CDR3 is TGTGCCAGCAGCGCCTCTCCAATTGCCTACGAGCAGTACTTC. Protein: CASSASPIAYEQYF.

As to this clonotype: Germline is not matched at one junction end, which may reflect a read error. CDR3 coding DNA: TGTGCCAGCAGTGACTCGATCATCAGAGATACGCAGTATTTT. Its protein product is CASSDSIIRDTQYF. J is TRBJ2-3 and V is TRBV6-5; no definite D call. The CDR3 extends over 14 amino acids. CDR1 MNHEY and CDR2 SVGAGI come from the germline V gene.

Only a few counts were recorded for this clonotype. The CDR3 here is CASSANRGRDNEQFF. Written as DNA, the CDR3 is TGTGCCAGCAGTGCAAACAGGGGGCGCGACAATGAGCAGTTCTTC. This chain links TRBV6-5 with TRBJ2-1, with 9 bases aligning to TRBD1. This CDR3 contains 15 residues. CDR1 is MNHEY, CDR2 SVGAGI, per germline. V lost 5 bases and J lost 5; bases outside the gene matches: 7.